This T cell receptor beta chain comes out of a study of blood T cell repertoires in COVID-19. Overall study context: The United States, Italy and Spain supplied acute and convalescent COVID-19 samples. From T cells, B-cell-depleted T cells, or PBMCs came the material, which was cDNA or gDNA.

Original processing methods: The assay estimated nucleated cells by amplifying reference gene primers. TCRdb keeps only in-frame clones here, not all; method: immunoSEQ multiplex PCR. The D gene and trimming were derived from the DNA, and the V and J assignments and clone size from that table. The data show some 66,000 clones, with more than 75% seen just once and 0.95% to 1.5% held by the top ten. Germline CDR1 KGHSH, CDR2 LQKENI. V gave up 4 bases and J gave up 5 bases, with 9 bases separating them. This CDR3 is built from 13 residues. The sequence was collected from a woman aged 55-69 years with acute or convalescent COVID-19. The specimen was peripheral blood. The genes are TRBV18 and TRBJ2-1; possibly TRBD2 for D (5 bases). The CDR3 reads CASSRDYNNEQFF. The CDR3 DNA reads as TGTGCCAGCTCACGCGACTATAACAATGAGCAGTTCTTC.